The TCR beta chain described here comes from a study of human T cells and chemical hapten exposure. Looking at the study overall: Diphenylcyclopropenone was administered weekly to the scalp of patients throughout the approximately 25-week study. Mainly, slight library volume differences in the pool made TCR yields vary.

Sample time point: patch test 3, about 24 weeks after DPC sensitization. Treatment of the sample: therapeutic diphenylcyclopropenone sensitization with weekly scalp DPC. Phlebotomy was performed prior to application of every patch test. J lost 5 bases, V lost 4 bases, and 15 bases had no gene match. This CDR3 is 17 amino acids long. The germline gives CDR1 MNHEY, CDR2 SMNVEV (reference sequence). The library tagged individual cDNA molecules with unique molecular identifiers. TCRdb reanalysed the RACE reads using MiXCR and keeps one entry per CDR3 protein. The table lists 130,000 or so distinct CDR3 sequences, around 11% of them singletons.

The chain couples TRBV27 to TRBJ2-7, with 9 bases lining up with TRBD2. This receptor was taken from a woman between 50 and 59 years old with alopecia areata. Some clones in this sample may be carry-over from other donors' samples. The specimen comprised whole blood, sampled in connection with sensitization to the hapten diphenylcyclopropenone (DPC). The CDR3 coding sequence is TGTGCCAGCAGTTCGGGCCTAGCGGGAACAGGGCACGACGAGCAGTACTTC. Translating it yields CASSSGLAGTGHDEQYF.